This T cell receptor (beta chain) is from a study of OX40 agonist ivuxolimab in advanced cancers. The assay was immunoSEQ multiplex PCR, and TCRdb's table has in-frame clones only and misses some. Of 77,000 or so clones listed, around 92% are singletons. CDR3 length: 16 residues. V gave up 6 bases and J gave up 0 bases, with 15 bases separating them. Per the germline V gene, CDR1 is SGHTA and CDR2 is FQGNSA. The receptor's source is an adult with an advanced solid tumor such as melanoma, head and neck, liver or kidney cancer. The material was CD4+ or CD8+ T cells sorted from blood, obtained in a trial of the OX40 agonist ivuxolimab. This rearrangement joins TRBV7-2 to TRBJ1-3; a possible D gene is TRBD1 (5 bases). The CDR3 region has the DNA TGTGCCAGCAGATTATCGGGGGGGAGCTCTGGAAACACCATATATTTT. It codes for CASRLSGGSSGNTIYF. The full variable domain, with the rest looked up from reference TRBV7-2 and TRBJ1-3, is GAGVSQSPSNKVTEKGKDVELRCDPISGHTALYWYRQSLGQGLEFLIYFQGNSAPDKSGLPSDRFSAERTGGSVSTLTIQRTQQEDSAVYLCASRLSGGSSGNTIYFGEGSWLTVV.